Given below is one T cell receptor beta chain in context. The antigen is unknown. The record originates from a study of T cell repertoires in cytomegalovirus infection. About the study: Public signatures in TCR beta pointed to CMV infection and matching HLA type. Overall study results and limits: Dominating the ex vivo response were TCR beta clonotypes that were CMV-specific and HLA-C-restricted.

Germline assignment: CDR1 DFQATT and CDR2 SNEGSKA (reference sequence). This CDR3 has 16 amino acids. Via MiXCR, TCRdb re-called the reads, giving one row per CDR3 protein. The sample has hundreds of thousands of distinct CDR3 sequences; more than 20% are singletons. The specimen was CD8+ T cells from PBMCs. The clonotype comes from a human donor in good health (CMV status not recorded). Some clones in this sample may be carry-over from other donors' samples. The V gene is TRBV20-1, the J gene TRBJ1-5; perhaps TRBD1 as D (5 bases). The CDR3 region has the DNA TGCAATCCCGCCGCAAGCCGGGACGGTAGCAATCAGCCCCAGCATTTT. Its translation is CNPAASRDGSNQPQHF.